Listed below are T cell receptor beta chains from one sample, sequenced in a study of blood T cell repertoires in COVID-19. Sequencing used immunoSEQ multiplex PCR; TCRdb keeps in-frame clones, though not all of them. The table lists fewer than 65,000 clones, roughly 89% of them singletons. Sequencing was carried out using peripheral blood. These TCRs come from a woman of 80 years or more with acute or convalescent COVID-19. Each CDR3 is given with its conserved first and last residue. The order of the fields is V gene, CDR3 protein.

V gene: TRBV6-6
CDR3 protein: CASSLRSDSEQFF

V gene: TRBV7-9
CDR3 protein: CASSRRVKYSGANVLTF

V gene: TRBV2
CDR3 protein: CASRAGEFTGELFF

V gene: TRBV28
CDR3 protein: CASMIGRENTEAFF

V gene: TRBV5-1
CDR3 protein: CASSNNRASLLPHEQYF

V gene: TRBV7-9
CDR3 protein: CAITPGTQNSPLHF

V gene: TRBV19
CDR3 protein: CASSSQTSHLGQFF

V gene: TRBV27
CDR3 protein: CASTKRPGQAVNTGELFF

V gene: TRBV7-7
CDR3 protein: CASSLGGTGDTQYF

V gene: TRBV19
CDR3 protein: CASSAGDRGHPTEAFF

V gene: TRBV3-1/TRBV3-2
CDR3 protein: CASSQGSGNYNEQFF

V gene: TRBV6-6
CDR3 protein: CASSPGLAGLPQKETQYF

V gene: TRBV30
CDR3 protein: CAWSVLGGHTEAFF

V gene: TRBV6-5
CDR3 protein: CASSTGTGLYEQYF

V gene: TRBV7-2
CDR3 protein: CASSLLSDTQYF

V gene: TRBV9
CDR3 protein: CASSVGPAGNTIYF

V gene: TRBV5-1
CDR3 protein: CASSPRLLENTGELFF

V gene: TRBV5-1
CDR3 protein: CASSLVGQGIDTQYF

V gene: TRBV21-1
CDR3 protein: CASGTTYYGYTF

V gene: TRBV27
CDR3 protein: CASSSGGYSPLHF

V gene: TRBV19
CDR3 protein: CASNNPGGVQYEQYF

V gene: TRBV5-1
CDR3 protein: CASSPSPTGRFKDTQYF

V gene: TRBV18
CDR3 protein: CASSPGGGFTEAFF

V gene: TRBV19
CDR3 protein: CASTPGHRPGYTF

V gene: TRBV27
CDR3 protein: CASAPRRGGVNTEAFF

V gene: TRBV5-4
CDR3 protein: CASSPDLPPRETFF

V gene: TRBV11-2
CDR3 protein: CASSLASNTEAFF

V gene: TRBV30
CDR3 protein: CAWNQRGNNEQFF

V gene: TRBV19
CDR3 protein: CASSPTGGGEQYF

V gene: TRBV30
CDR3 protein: CACSRDRSYGYTF

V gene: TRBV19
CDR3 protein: CATTQGTGQYF

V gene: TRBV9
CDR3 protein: CASSAWIAGDNEQFF

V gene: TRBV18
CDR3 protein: CASSPPQGSTNEKLFF

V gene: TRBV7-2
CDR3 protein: CASSLQVDETQYF

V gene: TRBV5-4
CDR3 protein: CASSLDAFGQYF

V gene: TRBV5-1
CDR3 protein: CASSLRLAGVPRELFF

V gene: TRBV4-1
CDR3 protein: CASSHYSDRVGYTF

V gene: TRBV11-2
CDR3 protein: CASRPQGAKKAFF

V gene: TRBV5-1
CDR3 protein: CASSSYSGNTIYF

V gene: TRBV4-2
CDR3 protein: CASSQERFETGHIQYF

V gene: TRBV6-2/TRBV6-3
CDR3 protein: CASSYGSSYNEQFF